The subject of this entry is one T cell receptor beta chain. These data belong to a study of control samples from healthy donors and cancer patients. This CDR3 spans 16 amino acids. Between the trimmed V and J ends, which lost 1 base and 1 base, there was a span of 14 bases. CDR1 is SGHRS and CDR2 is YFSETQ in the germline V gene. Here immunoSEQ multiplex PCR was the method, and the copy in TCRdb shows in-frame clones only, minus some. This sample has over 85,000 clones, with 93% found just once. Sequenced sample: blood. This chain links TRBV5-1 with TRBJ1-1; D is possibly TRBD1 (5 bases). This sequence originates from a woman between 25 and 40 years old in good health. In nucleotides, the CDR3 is TGCGCCAGCAGCTTGTTGTGGAAACAGGCGAACACTGAAGCTTTCTTT. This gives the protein CASSLLWKQANTEAFF. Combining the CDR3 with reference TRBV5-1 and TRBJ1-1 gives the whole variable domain KAGVTQTPRYLIKTRGQQVTLSCSPISGHRSVSWYQQTPGQGLQFLFEYFSETQRNKGNFPGRFSGRQFSNSRSEMNVSTLELGDSALYLCASSLLWKQANTEAFFGQGTRLTVV.